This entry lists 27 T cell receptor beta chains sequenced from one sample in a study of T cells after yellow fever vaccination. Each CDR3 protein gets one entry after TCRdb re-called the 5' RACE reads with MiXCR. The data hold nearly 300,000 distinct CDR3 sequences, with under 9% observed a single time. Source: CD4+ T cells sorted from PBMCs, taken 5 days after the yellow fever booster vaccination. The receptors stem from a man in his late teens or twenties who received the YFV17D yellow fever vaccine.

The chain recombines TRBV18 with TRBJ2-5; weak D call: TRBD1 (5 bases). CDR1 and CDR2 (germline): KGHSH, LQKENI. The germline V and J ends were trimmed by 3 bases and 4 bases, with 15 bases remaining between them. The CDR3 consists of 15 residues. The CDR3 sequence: CASSPPGIRGETQYF. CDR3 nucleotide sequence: TGTGCCAGCTCACCCCCTGGGATAAGGGGAGAGACCCAGTACTTC.

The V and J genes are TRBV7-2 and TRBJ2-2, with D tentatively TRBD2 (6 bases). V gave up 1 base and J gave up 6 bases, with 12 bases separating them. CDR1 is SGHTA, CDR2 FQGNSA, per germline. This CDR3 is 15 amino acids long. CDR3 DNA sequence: TGTGCCAGCAGCTTAGTGCTAGCGCGCTCCGGGGAGCTGTTTTTT. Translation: CASSLVLARSGELFF.

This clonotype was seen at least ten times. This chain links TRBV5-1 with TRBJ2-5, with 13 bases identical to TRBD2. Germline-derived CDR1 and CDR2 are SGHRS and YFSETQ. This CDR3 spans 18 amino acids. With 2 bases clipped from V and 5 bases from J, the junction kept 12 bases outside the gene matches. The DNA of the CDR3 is TGCGCCAGCAGCTTCGGACTAGCGGGGGACACGCGGTCTGAGACCCAGTACTTC. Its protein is CASSFGLAGDTRSETQYF.

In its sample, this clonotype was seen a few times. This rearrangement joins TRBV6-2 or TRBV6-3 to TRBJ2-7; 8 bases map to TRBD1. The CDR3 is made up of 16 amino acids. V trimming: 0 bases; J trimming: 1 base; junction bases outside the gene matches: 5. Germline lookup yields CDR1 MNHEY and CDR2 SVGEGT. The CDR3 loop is CASSYSGTGLSYEQYV. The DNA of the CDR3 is TGTGCCAGCAGTTACTCCGGGACAGGCTTGTCCTACGAGCAGTACGTC.

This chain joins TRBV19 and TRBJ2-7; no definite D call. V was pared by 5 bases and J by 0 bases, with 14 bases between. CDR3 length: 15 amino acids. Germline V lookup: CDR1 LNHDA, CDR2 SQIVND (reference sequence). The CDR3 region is CASSSRLGASYEQYV. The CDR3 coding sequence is TGTGCCAGTAGTTCCCGCCTCGGCGCCTCCTACGAGCAGTACGTC.

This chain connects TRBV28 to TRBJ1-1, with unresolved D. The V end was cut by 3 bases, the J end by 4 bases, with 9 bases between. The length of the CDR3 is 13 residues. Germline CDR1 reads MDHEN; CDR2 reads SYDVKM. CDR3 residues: CASSFQVGTEAFF. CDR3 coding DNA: TGTGCCAGCAGTTTCCAGGTAGGCACTGAAGCTTTCTTT.

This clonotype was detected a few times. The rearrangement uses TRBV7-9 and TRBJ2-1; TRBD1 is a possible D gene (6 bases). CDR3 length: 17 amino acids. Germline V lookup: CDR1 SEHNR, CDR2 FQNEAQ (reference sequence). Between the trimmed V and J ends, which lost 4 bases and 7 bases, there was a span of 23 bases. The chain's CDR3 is CASSWDTGVWGENEQFF. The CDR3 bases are TGTGCCAGCAGCTGGGACACTGGAGTCTGGGGTGAGAATGAGCAGTTCTTC.

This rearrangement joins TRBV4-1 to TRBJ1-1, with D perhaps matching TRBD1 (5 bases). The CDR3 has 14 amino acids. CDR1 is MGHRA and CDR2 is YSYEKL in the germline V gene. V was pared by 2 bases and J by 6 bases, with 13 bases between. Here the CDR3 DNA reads TGCGCCAGCAGCCAACAGGGAGGAATCGCTGAAGCTTTCTTT. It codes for CASSQQGGIAEAFF.

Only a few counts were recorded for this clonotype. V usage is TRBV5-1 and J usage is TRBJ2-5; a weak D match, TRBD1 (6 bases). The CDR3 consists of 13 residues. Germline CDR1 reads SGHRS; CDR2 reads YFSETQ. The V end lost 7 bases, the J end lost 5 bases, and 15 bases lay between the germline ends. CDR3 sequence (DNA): TGCGCCAGCGGTCTAGGGGGTGGCGAGACCCAGTACTTC. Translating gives CASGLGGGETQYF.

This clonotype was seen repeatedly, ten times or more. CDR3 DNA: TGCAGTGCCTCAATGAACACTGAAGCTTTCTTT. This codes for CSASMNTEAFF. This rearrangement joins TRBV20-1 to TRBJ1-1; no clear D gene. The CDR3 is 11 amino acids. Trimming left V 6 bases short and J 0 bases short, with 5 bases between. From germline, CDR1 is DFQATT and CDR2 SNEGSKA (reference sequence).

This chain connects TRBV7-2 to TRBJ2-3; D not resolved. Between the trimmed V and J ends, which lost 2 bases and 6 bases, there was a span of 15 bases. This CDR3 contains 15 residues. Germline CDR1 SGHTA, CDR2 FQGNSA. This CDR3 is CASSLSPGSRDTQYF. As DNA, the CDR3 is TGTGCCAGCAGCTTATCCCCGGGCAGTCGGGATACGCAGTATTTT.

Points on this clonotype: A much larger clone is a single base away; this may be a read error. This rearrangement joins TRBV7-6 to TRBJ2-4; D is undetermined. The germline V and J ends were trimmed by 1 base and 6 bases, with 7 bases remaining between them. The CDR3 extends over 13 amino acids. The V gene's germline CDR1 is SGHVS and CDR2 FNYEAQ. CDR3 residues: CASSLGAVNIQYF. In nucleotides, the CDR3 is TGTGCCAGCAGCTTAGGGGCAGTAAACATTCAGTACTTC.

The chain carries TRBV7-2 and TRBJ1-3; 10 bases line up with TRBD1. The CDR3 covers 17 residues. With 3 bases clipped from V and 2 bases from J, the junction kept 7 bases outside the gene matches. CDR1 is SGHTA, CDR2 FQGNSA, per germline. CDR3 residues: CASSLSGQGLAGNTIYF. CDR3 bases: TGTGCCAGCAGCTTGTCGGGACAGGGGCTGGCTGGAAACACCATATATTTT.

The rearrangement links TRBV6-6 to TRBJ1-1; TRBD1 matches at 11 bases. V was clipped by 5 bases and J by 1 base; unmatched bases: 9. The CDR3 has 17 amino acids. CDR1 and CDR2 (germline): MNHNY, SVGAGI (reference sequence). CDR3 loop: CASSTGTGGSSNTEAFF. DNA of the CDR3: TGTGCCAGCAGTACCGGGACAGGGGGATCATCGAACACTGAAGCTTTCTTT.

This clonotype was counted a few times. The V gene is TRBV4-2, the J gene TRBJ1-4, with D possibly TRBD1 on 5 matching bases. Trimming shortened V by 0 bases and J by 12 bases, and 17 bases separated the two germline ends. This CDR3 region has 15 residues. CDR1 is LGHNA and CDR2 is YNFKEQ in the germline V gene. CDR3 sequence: CASSQEKGPVGELFF. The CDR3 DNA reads TGTGCCAGCAGCCAAGAAAAGGGCCCTGTGGGGGAACTGTTTTTT.

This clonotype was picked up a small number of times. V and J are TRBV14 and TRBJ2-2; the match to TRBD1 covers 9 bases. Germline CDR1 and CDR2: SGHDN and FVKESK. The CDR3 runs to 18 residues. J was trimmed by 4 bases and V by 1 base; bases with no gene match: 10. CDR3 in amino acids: CASSQAPGTGRRTGELFF. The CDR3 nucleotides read TGTGCCAGCAGCCAAGCCCCTGGGACAGGGAGGCGCACCGGGGAGCTGTTTTTT. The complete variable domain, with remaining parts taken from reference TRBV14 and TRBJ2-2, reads EAGVTQFPSHSVIEKGQTVTLRCDPISGHDNLYWYRRVMGKEIKFLLHFVKESKQDESGMPNNRFLAERTGGTYSTLKVQPAELEDSGVYFCASSQAPGTGRRTGELFFGEGSRLTVL.

CDR3 residues: CASSWSRPGELFF. CDR3 nucleotide sequence: TGTGCCAGCAGCTGGAGTAGGCCCGGGGAGCTGTTTTTT. V is TRBV7-2 and J is TRBJ2-2; no reliable D call. CDR1 and CDR2 from the germline V gene are SGHTA and FQGNSA. Trimming removed 4 bases at V and 6 bases at J, with 9 bases between. CDR3 length equals 13 residues.

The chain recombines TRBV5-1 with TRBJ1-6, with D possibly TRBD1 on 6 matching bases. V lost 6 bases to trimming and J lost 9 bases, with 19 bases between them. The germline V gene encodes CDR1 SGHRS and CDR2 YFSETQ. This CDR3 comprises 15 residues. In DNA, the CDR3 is TGCGCCAGCACCACGGAGGGGGGTAGCGGTTCACCCCTCCACTTT. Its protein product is CASTTEGGSGSPLHF.

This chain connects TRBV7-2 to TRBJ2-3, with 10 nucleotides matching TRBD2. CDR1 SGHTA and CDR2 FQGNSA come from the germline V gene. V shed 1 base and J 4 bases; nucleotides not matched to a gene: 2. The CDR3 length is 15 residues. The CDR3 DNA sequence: TGTGCCAGCAGCTTAGGAGCGGGGGGGCCAGATACGCAGTATTTT. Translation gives CASSLGAGGPDTQYF. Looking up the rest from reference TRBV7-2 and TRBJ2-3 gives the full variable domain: GAGVSQSPSNKVTEKGKDVELRCDPISGHTALYWYRQSLGQGLEFLIYFQGNSAPDKSGLPSDRFSAERTGGSVSTLTIQRTQQEDSAVYLCASSLGAGGPDTQYFGPGTRLTVL.

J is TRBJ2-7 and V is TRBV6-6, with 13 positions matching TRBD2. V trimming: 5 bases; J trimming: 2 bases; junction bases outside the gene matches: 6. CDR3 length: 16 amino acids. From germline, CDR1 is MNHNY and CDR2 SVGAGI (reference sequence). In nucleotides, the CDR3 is TGTGCCAGCAGTCCCGAGGGACTAGCGGGGACCTACGAGCAGTACTTC. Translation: CASSPEGLAGTYEQYF.

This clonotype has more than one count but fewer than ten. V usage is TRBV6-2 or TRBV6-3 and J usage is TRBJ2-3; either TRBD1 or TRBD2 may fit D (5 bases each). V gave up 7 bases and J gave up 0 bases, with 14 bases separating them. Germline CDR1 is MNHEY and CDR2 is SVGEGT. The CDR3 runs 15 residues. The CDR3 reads CASNSGTASTDTQYF. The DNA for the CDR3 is TGTGCCAGCAATTCCGGGACCGCAAGCACAGATACGCAGTATTTT.

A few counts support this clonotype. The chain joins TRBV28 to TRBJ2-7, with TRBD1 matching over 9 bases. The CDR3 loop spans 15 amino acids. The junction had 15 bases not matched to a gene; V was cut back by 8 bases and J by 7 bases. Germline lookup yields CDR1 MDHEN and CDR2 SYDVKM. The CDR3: CASRRAGQGQREQYV. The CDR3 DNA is TGTGCCAGCCGCCGCGCGGGACAGGGTCAGCGGGAGCAGTACGTC.

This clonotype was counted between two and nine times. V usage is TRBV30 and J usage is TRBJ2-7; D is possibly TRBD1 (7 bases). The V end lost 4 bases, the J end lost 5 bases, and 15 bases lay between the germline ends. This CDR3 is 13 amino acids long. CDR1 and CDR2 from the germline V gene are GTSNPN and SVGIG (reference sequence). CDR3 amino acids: CAWITDREDEQYF. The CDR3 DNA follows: TGTGCCTGGATTACCGACAGGGAGGACGAGCAGTACTTC.

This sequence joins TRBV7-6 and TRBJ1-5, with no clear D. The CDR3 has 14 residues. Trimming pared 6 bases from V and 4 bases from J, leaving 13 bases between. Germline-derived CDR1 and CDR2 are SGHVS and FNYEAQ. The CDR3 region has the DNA TGTGCCAGCAGTTCCCATCCCGCGAATCAGCCCCAGCATTTT. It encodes CASSSHPANQPQHF.

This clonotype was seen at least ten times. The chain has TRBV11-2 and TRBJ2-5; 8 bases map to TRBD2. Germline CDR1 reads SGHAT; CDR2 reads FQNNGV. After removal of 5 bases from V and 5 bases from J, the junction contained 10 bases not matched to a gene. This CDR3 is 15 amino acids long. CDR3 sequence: CASSVGTTGGETQYF. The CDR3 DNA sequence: TGTGCCAGCAGCGTTGGGACGACGGGGGGGGAGACCCAGTACTTC.

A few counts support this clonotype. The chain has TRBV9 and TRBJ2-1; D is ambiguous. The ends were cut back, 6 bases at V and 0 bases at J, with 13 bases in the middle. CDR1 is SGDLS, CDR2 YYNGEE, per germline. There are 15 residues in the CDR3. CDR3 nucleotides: TGTGCCAGCATCCAGAAATGGGGCTCCTACAATGAGCAGTTCTTC. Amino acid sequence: CASIQKWGSYNEQFF.

CDR3 bases: TGTGCCAGCAGTTTCTCTCCCTATAGCAATCAGCCCCAGCATTTT. The encoded protein is CASSFSPYSNQPQHF. The gene calls are TRBV28 and TRBJ1-5; D gene uncertain. The CDR3 consists of 15 residues. Trimming removed 3 bases at V and 0 bases at J, with 9 bases between. Per germline, CDR1 MDHEN and CDR2 SYDVKM.